This passage covers 18 T cell receptor beta chains from one sample sequenced in a study of patients and donors after allogeneic stem cell transplantation. TCRdb recomputed calls from the RT-PCR reads with MiXCR, one row per CDR3 protein. The table shows hundreds of thousands of distinct CDR3 sequences, with roughly 17% occurring only once. Sequencing was done on a sample of blood, either unsorted or a sorted T cell fraction (not recorded which). These TCRs come from a human donor who was either an allogeneic HSCT recipient or a stem cell or donor lymphocyte infusion donor (not recorded which). It is not recorded whose cells these are; they may come from a transplant donor.

The rearrangement joins TRBV18 to TRBJ2-5, with D unclear. Germline V gives CDR1 KGHSH, CDR2 LQKENI. The V end was cut by 3 bases, the J end by 5 bases, with 10 bases between. CDR3 length: 13 residues. For the CDR3, the DNA is TGTGCCAGCTCACCTGCTGGGCCGGAGACCCAGTACTTC. This sequence encodes CASSPAGPETQYF.

The chain is built from TRBV27 and TRBJ1-2, with D unclear. The CDR3 spans 13 residues. The germline V gene encodes CDR1 MNHEY and CDR2 SMNVEV (reference sequence). V was clipped by 5 bases and J by 4 bases, with 11 bases between them. CDR3: CASSPWEGYGYTF. The CDR3 DNA sequence: TGTGCCAGCAGTCCCTGGGAGGGCTATGGCTACACCTTC.

CDR3 nucleotides: TGCAGTGCTAGTTACAGGAATGAGCAGTTCTTC. Amino acid sequence: CSASYRNEQFF. This chain uses TRBV20-1 with TRBJ2-1, with D possibly being TRBD1 (5 bases). There are 11 residues in the CDR3. The germline gives CDR1 DFQATT, CDR2 SNEGSKA (reference sequence). Deletions cut 3 bases from V and 7 bases from J, with 7 bases between.

The J gene is TRBJ2-4, the V gene TRBV29-1; D gene unclear. The germline CDR1 and CDR2 sequences are SQVTM and ANQGSEA. Trimming cost V 7 bases and J 2 bases, with 12 bases left between them. The CDR3 runs 13 residues. The CDR3 coding sequence is TGCAGCGCGGGCAGACCACCCAAAAACATTCAGTACTTC. Its translation is CSAGRPPKNIQYF.

This chain links TRBV7-2 with TRBJ2-5; D is perhaps TRBD1 (5 bases). V dropped 5 bases and J dropped 1 base, with 17 bases sitting between them. This CDR3 comprises 16 residues. The germline V gene has CDR1 SGHTA and CDR2 FQGNSA. The CDR3 reads CASSPRGSGLQETQYF. The CDR3 DNA follows: TGTGCCAGCAGCCCAAGGGGTTCTGGGCTCCAAGAGACCCAGTACTTC.

The chain uses TRBV6-6 and TRBJ1-2; D unclear. V was clipped by 2 bases and J by 9 bases, with 7 bases between them. There are 11 residues in the CDR3. Germline-derived CDR1 and CDR2 are MNHNY and SVGAGI (reference sequence). The CDR3 loop is CASSYDASYTF. Written as DNA, the CDR3 is TGTGCCAGCAGTTACGACGCGAGCTACACCTTC.

This clonotype was counted at least ten times. The chain uses TRBV6-1 and TRBJ1-1; D gene ambiguous. V lost 6 bases, J lost 1 base, and 9 bases lay in between. The CDR3 sequence is 13 residues long. In germline, CDR1 is MNHNS, CDR2 SASEGT. The DNA of the CDR3 is TGTGCCAGCAGGTTCGGACGGAACACTGAAGCTTTCTTT. This sequence encodes CASRFGRNTEAFF.

Here the CDR3 DNA reads TGTGCCAGCGGTCGCTTCCAAGAGACCCAGTACTTC. It codes for CASGRFQETQYF. This chain connects TRBV6-5 to TRBJ2-5; D remains unclear. Deletions cut 8 bases from V and 1 base from J, with 8 bases between. The CDR3 sequence is 12 residues long. The germline V gene has CDR1 MNHEY and CDR2 SVGAGI.

This clonotype was seen at least ten times. The chain carries TRBV13 and TRBJ2-7, with D uncertain. The CDR3 has 13 amino acids. Germline values: CDR1 PRHDT, CDR2 FYEKMQ (reference sequence). The germline V and J ends were trimmed by 0 bases and 3 bases, with 6 bases remaining between them. The CDR3 bases are TGTGCCAGCAGCTTAGGAGGGCACTACGAGCAGTACTTC. Encoded protein: CASSLGGHYEQYF.

V and J are TRBV19 and TRBJ2-2, with D tentatively TRBD2 (7 bases). With 1 base removed from V and 6 bases from J, the gap between germline ends came to 12 bases. This CDR3 is built from 15 residues. Germline V gene lookup returns CDR1 LNHDA and CDR2 SQIVND (reference sequence). CDR3 region: CASSIVQGLSGELFF. In nucleotides, the CDR3 is TGTGCCAGTAGTATAGTACAGGGACTATCCGGGGAGCTGTTTTTT. Looking up the rest from reference TRBV19 and TRBJ2-2 gives the full variable domain: DGGITQSPKYLFRKEGQNVTLSCEQNLNHDAMYWYRQDPGQGLRLIYYSQIVNDFQKGDIAEGYSVSREKKESFPLTVTSAQKNPTAFYLCASSIVQGLSGELFFGEGSRLTVL.

This clonotype was detected only a few times. The V gene is TRBV9, the J gene TRBJ2-1; D is unresolved. Per the germline V gene, CDR1 is SGDLS and CDR2 is YYNGEE. The CDR3 has 18 residues. V lost 4 bases to trimming and J lost 5 bases, with 25 bases between them. The CDR3: CASSRRLEGPPPNNEQFF. CDR3 nucleotides: TGTGCCAGCAGCCGAAGGTTAGAAGGCCCGCCTCCCAACAATGAGCAGTTCTTC.

This clonotype has only a few counts. The rearrangement uses TRBV20-1 and TRBJ2-7; the match to TRBD2 covers 7 bases. The V gene's germline CDR1 is DFQATT and CDR2 SNEGSKA (reference sequence). This CDR3 comprises 15 residues. Germline trimming cut 1 base from V and 6 bases from J; bases unmatched to any gene: 12. The CDR3 DNA is TGCAGTGCTAGAGGGAGGGGCCGGACTAGTGGCGAGCAGTACTTC. It yields the protein CSARGRGRTSGEQYF.

This clonotype was recorded a few times. The chain couples TRBV6-5 to TRBJ1-5; 9 positions match TRBD1. This CDR3 has 16 residues. CDR1 MNHEY and CDR2 SVGAGI come from the germline V gene. V dropped 4 bases and J dropped 6; count of bases not matched to a gene: 10. CDR3 sequence: CASSSVDRGYGQPQHF. The CDR3 DNA sequence: TGTGCCAGCAGTTCTGTCGACAGGGGGTACGGTCAGCCCCAGCATTTT.

The rearrangement joins TRBV20-1 to TRBJ2-7; D is ambiguous. Trimming left V 8 bases short and J 0 bases short, with 14 bases between. Germline V gene lookup returns CDR1 DFQATT and CDR2 SNEGSKA (reference sequence). The CDR3 has 13 residues. Written as DNA, the CDR3 is TGCAGTACGAACCTGGTTTACTCCTACGAGCAGTACTTC. It codes for CSTNLVYSYEQYF.

This clonotype was seen a handful of times. The V call is TRBV11-2, the J call TRBJ1-5; 8 bases line up with TRBD1. The CDR3 is 15 amino acids. Germline V gene sequence: CDR1 SGHAT, CDR2 FQNNGV. V was pared by 4 bases and J by 3 bases, with 5 bases of the junction left unmatched. For the CDR3, the DNA is TGTGCCAGCAGCTCCCGGGACAGGAACAATCAGCCCCAGCATTTT. It specifies CASSSRDRNNQPQHF.

Comments on this clonotype: One junction end disagrees with the germline gene, perhaps due to a read error. The CDR3 DNA is TGTGCCAGCAGCTATGCTCGGGGAATCACCATATATTTT. This gives the protein CASSYARGITIYF. This chain joins TRBV7-3 and TRBJ1-3; D gene uncertain. Germline-derived CDR1 and CDR2 are SGHTA and FQGTGA. The CDR3 sequence is 13 residues long.

This clonotype was counted between two and nine times. In DNA, the CDR3 is TGTGCCAGCCTCAGCCAAGGGTCGGCAGATACGCAGTATTTT. This codes for CASLSQGSADTQYF. The chain joins TRBV4-2 to TRBJ2-3; D remains unclear. CDR3 length: 14 amino acids. Per germline, CDR1 LGHNA and CDR2 YNFKEQ. The V and J ends lost 8 bases and 4 bases respectively, with 16 bases between them.

In its sample, this clonotype was seen once. The chain uses TRBV30 and TRBJ2-7, with D possibly matching TRBD2 (6 bases). V was shortened by 0 bases and J by 7 bases, with 25 bases between the two germline ends. This CDR3 has 17 amino acids. Germline V gene lookup returns CDR1 GTSNPN and CDR2 SVGIG (reference sequence). The CDR3: CAWSVQETQRRGGEQYF. CDR3 nucleotide sequence: TGTGCCTGGAGTGTACAGGAGACCCAAAGGCGCGGAGGGGAGCAGTACTTC.